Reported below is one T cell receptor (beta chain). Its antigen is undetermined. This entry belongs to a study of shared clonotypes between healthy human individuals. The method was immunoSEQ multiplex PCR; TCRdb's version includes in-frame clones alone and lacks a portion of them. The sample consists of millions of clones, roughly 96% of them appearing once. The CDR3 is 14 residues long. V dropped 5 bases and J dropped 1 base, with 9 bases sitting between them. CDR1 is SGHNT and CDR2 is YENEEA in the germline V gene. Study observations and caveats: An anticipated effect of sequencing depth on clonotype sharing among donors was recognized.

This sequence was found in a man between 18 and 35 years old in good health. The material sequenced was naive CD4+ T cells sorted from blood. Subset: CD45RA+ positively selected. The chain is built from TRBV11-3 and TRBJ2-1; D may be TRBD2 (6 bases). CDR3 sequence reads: CASSATSSYNEQFF. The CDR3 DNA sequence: TGTGCCAGCAGCGCGACTAGTTCCTACAATGAGCAGTTCTTC.